A single T cell receptor (beta chain) is shown here with its context. The antigen is undetermined. The data were taken from a study of T cell responses to AZD1222 COVID-19 vaccine. The overall study: Doses given second, at about 4 or about 12 weeks, were pooled.

Measured with immunoSEQ multiplex PCR; TCRdb has only the in-frame clones, and not every one. The repertoire includes 150,000 to 200,000 clones, around 90% of them detected once, and 1.6% sits in the top ten. V lost 0 bases, J lost 4 bases, and 6 bases lay in between. The V gene's germline CDR1 is GTSNPN and CDR2 SVGIG (reference sequence). The CDR3 consists of 12 residues. Study-wide results and limits: Donors were mostly white British, more females; clonal diversity possibly underestimated. Spike-wide vaccine-associated CD4 TCRs dominated at 160-218 and 743-854. At study baseline, merely a handful of AZD1222 recipients were seropositive.

V usage is TRBV30 and J usage is TRBJ1-2; D gene uncertain. The sequence was collected from an adult in good health. Material: peripheral blood, obtained on day 0 of AZD1222 vaccination. The CDR3 nucleotides read TGTGCCTGGAGTGTGTCCAGCTATGGCTACACCTTC. Amino acid sequence: CAWSVSSYGYTF.